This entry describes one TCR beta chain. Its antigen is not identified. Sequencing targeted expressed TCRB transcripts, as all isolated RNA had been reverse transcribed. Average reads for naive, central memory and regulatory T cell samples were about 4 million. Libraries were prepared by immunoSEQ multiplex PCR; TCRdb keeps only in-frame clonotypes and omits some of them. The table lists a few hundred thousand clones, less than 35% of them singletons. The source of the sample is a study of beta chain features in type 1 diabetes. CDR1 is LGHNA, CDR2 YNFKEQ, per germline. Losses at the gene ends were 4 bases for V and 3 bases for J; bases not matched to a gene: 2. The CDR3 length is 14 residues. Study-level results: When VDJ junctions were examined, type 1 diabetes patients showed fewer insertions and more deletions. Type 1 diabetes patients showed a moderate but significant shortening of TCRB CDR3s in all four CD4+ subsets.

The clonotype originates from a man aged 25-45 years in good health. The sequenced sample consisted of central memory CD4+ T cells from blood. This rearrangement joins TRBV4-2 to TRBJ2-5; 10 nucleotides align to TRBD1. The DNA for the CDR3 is TGTGCCAGCAGCCGCGGACAGGGGGAAGAGACCCAGTACTTC. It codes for CASSRGQGEETQYF.